The 19 T cell receptor beta chains given below trace back to one sample, sequenced in a study of long-term antiretroviral therapy in people with HIV. At the survey level, the v3.0 immunoSEQ assay was run. Only in-frame clones appear in the TCRdb table, and some are missing; sequencing was by immunoSEQ multiplex PCR. Here the sample spans about 22,000 clones, 70% to 90% being singletons. The sample in question was unsorted PBMCs, obtained 0.6 years after starting antiretroviral therapy. The receptor source for this set is a man between 60 and 75 years old with HIV.

The rearrangement joins TRBV7-9 to TRBJ2-1; 9 nucleotides match TRBD1. The CDR3 covers 15 residues. J was trimmed by 3 bases and V by 5 bases; bases with no gene match: 5. From germline, CDR1 is SEHNR and CDR2 FQNEAQ (reference sequence). Here the CDR3 reads CASSPLGQGYNEQFF. CDR3 coding DNA: TGTGCCAGCAGCCCGTTGGGACAGGGCTACAATGAGCAGTTCTTC.

V usage is TRBV30 and J usage is TRBJ1-5; D gene unclear. Germline V gene lookup returns CDR1 GTSNPN and CDR2 SVGIG (reference sequence). V shed 4 bases and J shed 2 bases, with 15 bases lying between them. The CDR3 length is 15 residues. CDR3 nucleotides: TGTGCCTGGACCTCCTCTAACTGGGGCAATCAGCCCCAGCATTTT. This gives the protein CAWTSSNWGNQPQHF. The full variable domain, its missing parts supplied by reference TRBV30 and TRBJ1-5, is SQTIHQWPATLVQPVGSPLSLECTVEGTSNPNLYWYRQAAGRGLQLLFYSVGIGQISSEVPQNLSASRPQDRQFILSSKKLLLSDSGFYLCAWTSSNWGNQPQHFGDGTRLSIL.

This chain uses TRBV27 with TRBJ2-1, with 11 bases aligning to TRBD2. V gave up 3 bases and J gave up 7 bases; unmatched junction bases: 20. This CDR3 region has 20 residues. Germline assignment: CDR1 MNHEY and CDR2 SMNVEV (reference sequence). The CDR3 nucleotides are TGTGCCAGCAGTTTTATAGGAGTTAGCGGGAGGGCCAGGTCGGGTAATGAGCAGTTCTTC. This codes for CASSFIGVSGRARSGNEQFF.

This chain links TRBV19 with TRBJ1-2; D perhaps matches TRBD1 (5 bases). Germline-derived CDR1 and CDR2 are LNHDA and SQIVND (reference sequence). The length of the CDR3 is 14 residues. V was cut by 9 bases and J by 4 bases, with 18 bases left in between. The chain's CDR3 is CASRWGGSFYGYTF. The CDR3 DNA reads as TGTGCCAGCAGGTGGGGGGGATCCTTCTATGGCTACACCTTC.

V usage is TRBV5-1 and J usage is TRBJ1-2; D unclear. The CDR3 consists of 16 residues. V lost 4 bases, J lost 1 base, and 17 bases lay in between. From germline, CDR1 is SGHRS and CDR2 YFSETQ. The CDR3 coding sequence is TGCGCCAGCAGCACACACCCCGGGAACCTTAACTATGGCTACACCTTC. Translating it yields CASSTHPGNLNYGYTF.

This rearrangement joins TRBV19 to TRBJ2-7; the match to TRBD2 covers 9 bases. Germline V CDR1 and CDR2: LNHDA, SQIVND (reference sequence). This CDR3 has 14 residues. The junction had 8 bases not matched to a gene; V was cut back by 4 bases and J by 7 bases. The chain's CDR3 is CASSRSGRPWEQYF. CDR3 DNA: TGTGCCAGTAGTAGAAGCGGGAGGCCGTGGGAGCAGTACTTC.

The chain recombines TRBV7-9 with TRBJ1-1; D unclear. Deletions cut 5 bases from V and 0 bases from J, with 7 bases between. CDR3 length equals 13 residues. Germline V gives CDR1 SEHNR, CDR2 FQNEAQ (reference sequence). The CDR3 protein is CASSAQMNTEAFF. CDR3 DNA: TGTGCCAGCAGCGCTCAAATGAACACTGAAGCTTTCTTT.

CDR3 sequence: CSVARGRDGEQFF. CDR3 nucleotides: TGCAGCGTTGCTCGCGGGAGGGATGGTGAGCAGTTCTTC. The gene calls are TRBV29-1 and TRBJ2-1, with 9 bases fitting TRBD2. The junction had 7 bases not matched to a gene; V was cut back by 4 bases and J by 9 bases. Germline V gene lookup returns CDR1 SQVTM and CDR2 ANQGSEA. This CDR3 region has 13 residues.

CDR3 DNA: TGTGCCAGCAGCCCCGGGGCCGGGGGGCCCCAGCATTTT. As protein: CASSPGAGGPQHF. This chain uses TRBV11-1 with TRBJ1-5, with D tentatively TRBD1 (5 bases). This CDR3 spans 13 amino acids. Germline V gives CDR1 SGHAT, CDR2 FQDESV (reference sequence). Trimming pared 5 bases from V and 9 bases from J, leaving 14 bases between.

The rearrangement uses TRBV29-1 and TRBJ2-3, with D tentatively TRBD2 (5 bases). Trimming removed 3 bases at V and 1 base at J, with 11 bases between. The CDR3 extends over 14 amino acids. Germline CDR1 and CDR2: SQVTM and ANQGSEA. Here the CDR3 DNA reads TGCAGCGTTGAGTCCGGGGATGGCACAGATACGCAGTATTTT. This codes for CSVESGDGTDTQYF.

The rearrangement joins TRBV4-1 to TRBJ2-7; 8 bases map to TRBD1. The CDR3 loop spans 14 amino acids. V was pared by 4 bases and J by 3 bases, with 5 bases of the junction left unmatched. Germline loops: CDR1 MGHRA, CDR2 YSYEKL. In DNA form, the CDR3 reads TGCGCCAGCAGCCCGGACAGGGATGTCTACGAGCAGTACTTC. It encodes CASSPDRDVYEQYF.

The J gene is TRBJ2-1, the V gene TRBV19; the match to TRBD1 covers 11 bases. After removal of 4 bases from V and 9 bases from J, the junction contained 8 bases not matched to a gene. The CDR3 runs to 15 residues. The germline V gene encodes CDR1 LNHDA and CDR2 SQIVND (reference sequence). The CDR3 sequence: CASSTRGQGAGEQFF. The CDR3 DNA is TGTGCCAGTAGTACCCGAGGACAGGGGGCAGGTGAGCAGTTCTTC.

The chain has TRBV11-3 and TRBJ2-2; the D gene is possibly TRBD2 (6 bases). Between the trimmed V and J ends, which lost 3 bases and 0 bases, there was a span of 8 bases. There are 15 residues in the CDR3. Germline CDR1 reads SGHNT; CDR2 reads YENEEA. The CDR3 DNA sequence: TGTGCCAGCAGCTTGGAGGGCGCGAACACCGGGGAGCTGTTTTTT. Its translation is CASSLEGANTGELFF.

The V gene is TRBV30, the J gene TRBJ1-1; possibly TRBD1 for D (5 bases). Germline CDR1 is GTSNPN and CDR2 is SVGIG (reference sequence). V lost 0 bases to trimming and J lost 0 bases, with 14 bases between them. CDR3 length: 16 residues. The CDR3 DNA reads TGTGCCTGGAGTGTAGGCATCGGGACGGTGAACACTGAAGCTTTCTTT. Its protein product is CAWSVGIGTVNTEAFF.

The sample holds one count of this clone. The V call is TRBV6-5, the J call TRBJ2-2; no firm D call. Trimming left V 5 bases short and J 6 bases short, with 7 bases between. Germline lookup yields CDR1 MNHEY and CDR2 SVGAGI. The CDR3 runs to 12 residues. In DNA form, the CDR3 reads TGTGCCAGCAGTATACCGGCCGGGGAGCTGTTTTTT. Its protein is CASSIPAGELFF.

The chain combines TRBV28 with TRBJ1-4, with no clear D. The V gene lost 2 bases and the J gene lost 0 bases, with 4 bases spanning the gap. Germline CDR1 reads MDHEN; CDR2 reads SYDVKM. The CDR3 is 14 residues long. The chain's CDR3 is CASSLGTTNEKLFF. The CDR3 bases are TGTGCCAGCAGTTTAGGGACAACTAATGAAAAACTGTTTTTT.

CDR3 loop: CASSYRTGRNQPQHF. In DNA, the CDR3 is TGTGCCAGCAGTTATAGGACAGGGCGCAATCAGCCCCAGCATTTT. The chain has TRBV7-2 and TRBJ1-5; 8 nucleotides line up with TRBD1. Germline trimming cut 6 bases from V and 2 bases from J; bases unmatched to any gene: 6. CDR1 and CDR2 (germline): SGHTA, FQGNSA. The CDR3 loop spans 15 amino acids.

The genes are TRBV18 and TRBJ1-3; no reliable D call. The V and J ends lost 3 bases and 0 bases respectively, with 12 bases between them. Germline CDR1 KGHSH, CDR2 LQKENI. The length of the CDR3 is 16 residues. The CDR3 DNA reads as TGTGCCAGCTCACCCGCCCCTTATCTCTCTGGAAACACCATATATTTT. This codes for CASSPAPYLSGNTIYF.

The chain joins TRBV30 to TRBJ2-3, with D possibly matching TRBD2 (5 bases). The CDR3 is made up of 14 amino acids. V dropped 4 bases and J dropped 3 bases, with 14 bases sitting between them. The germline V gene encodes CDR1 GTSNPN and CDR2 SVGIG (reference sequence). The CDR3 region has the DNA TGTGCCTGGAATCGGGGAACCTTGACAGATACGCAGTATTTT. This gives the protein CAWNRGTLTDTQYF.